The T cell receptor beta chain described here comes from a study of CXCR3-negative and CXCR3-positive naive CD8 T cells. As regards this clonotype: The antigen remains unidentified.

Naive CD8+ T cells showed CD45RO-CCR7+CD27+CD95-. Germline V gene lookup returns CDR1 SGHRS and CDR2 YFSETQ. CDR3 length equals 14 residues. Each TRB cDNA library was prepared by 5' RACE (with UMI labels). TCRdb reworked the 5' RACE reads into one entry per CDR3 protein, no DNA. This sample's table reports roughly 71,000 distinct CDR3 sequences. Study-wide results and caveats: CXCR3-expressing naive cells carried TRB CDR3s more hydrophobic than those of CXCR3-negative naive cells. The study found that naive CXCR3-negative and CXCR3-positive cells shared TRBV-TRBJ usage, while memory cells differed. Naive subsets were similarly diverse, while memory CD8+ repertoires were much less diverse.

The sequenced sample was naive CXCR3- CD8+ T cells from blood. The subset denotes: CD45RO-CCR7+CD27+CD95- naive CD8+ T cells lacking CXCR3 (TNR3-). This clonotype originated in a human donor in good health. Some clones in this sample may be carry-over from other donors' samples. The V gene is TRBV5-1, the J gene TRBJ1-2; the D gene TCRdb calls, TRBD1, cannot be checked with no DNA. The CDR3 spells CASNLGQGMRGYTF.